The 22 T cell receptor beta chains below all came from one sample that was sequenced in a study of a mutant IDH1 vaccine in newly diagnosed glioma. The sample's time point: week 35, safety follow-up. Doses consisted of 300 ug of mutant IDH1 20-mer peptide each, paired with topical imiquimod. These receptors' antigens are unknown. The assay was immunoSEQ multiplex PCR, and TCRdb's table has in-frame clones only and misses some. The data show 50,000 to 65,000 clones, approximately 87% seen once. This sample comprised PBMCs, obtained from a glioma patient whose treatment included an IDH1 peptide vaccine. These receptors all stem from a man between 40 and 49 years old with glioma.

CDR3 loop: CASSSHPIGELFF. CDR3 coding DNA: TGTGCCAGCAGCTCCCACCCAATAGGGGAGCTGTTTTTT. V and J are TRBV7-2 and TRBJ2-2; no definite D call. The CDR3 is made up of 13 amino acids. V was pared by 4 bases and J by 8 bases, with 11 bases between. From germline, CDR1 is SGHTA and CDR2 FQGNSA.

The chain couples TRBV4-3 to TRBJ2-7; TRBD2 aligns across 11 bases. Unmatched junction bases numbered 8, after V lost 1 base and J lost 3 bases. The CDR3 contains 17 residues. CDR1 and CDR2 (germline): LGHNA, YSLEER. This CDR3 reads CASSQAVTSGRLYEQYF. DNA for the CDR3: TGCGCCAGCAGCCAAGCTGTCACTAGCGGGAGACTCTACGAGCAGTACTTC.

Worth noting for this clone: Compared with germline, one end of the junction differs, possibly owing to a read error. The chain employs TRBV4-2 and TRBJ1-2; D remains unclear. The CDR3 runs to 13 residues. Per the germline V gene, CDR1 is LGHNA and CDR2 is YNFKEQ. CDR3 sequence (DNA): TGTGCCAGCAGCCAAGATAAGAACTACGGCTACACCTTC. Its translation: CASSQDKNYGYTF.

The chain employs TRBV28 and TRBJ1-1; 8 bases align to TRBD1. CDR1 MDHEN and CDR2 SYDVKM come from the germline V gene. The junction had 18 bases not matched to a gene; V was cut back by 6 bases and J by 12 bases. There are 15 residues in the CDR3. CDR3 nucleotides: TGTGCCAGCAGCTCCACCGGGACAGGCCCCGGATTGACTTTCTTT. Residues: CASSSTGTGPGLTFF. Drawing the rest from reference TRBV28 and TRBJ1-1, the complete variable domain is DVKVTQSSRYLVKRTGEKVFLECVQDMDHENMFWYRQDPGLGLRLIYFSYDVKMKEKGDIPEGYSVSREKKERFSLILESASTNQTSMYLCASSSTGTGPGLTFFGQGTRLTVV.

The chain is built from TRBV19 and TRBJ1-1; TRBD1 is a possible D gene (5 bases). Germline-derived CDR1 and CDR2 are LNHDA and SQIVND (reference sequence). Deletions cut 3 bases from V and 8 bases from J, with 7 bases between. This CDR3 region has 11 residues. CDR3 sequence (DNA): TGTGCCAGTAGTATCTACAGGGAAGCTTTCTTT. Translating gives CASSIYREAFF.

The V gene is TRBV6-5, the J gene TRBJ2-5; TRBD2 might be the D (5 bases). The CDR3 has 13 residues. Between the trimmed V and J ends, which lost 2 bases and 3 bases, there was a span of 7 bases. Looked up from germline, CDR1 is MNHEY and CDR2 is SVGAGI. The CDR3 nucleotides are TGTGCCAGCAGTTACACTAGGGAAGAGACCCAGTACTTC. As protein: CASSYTREETQYF.

The chain joins TRBV5-1 to TRBJ2-2; the match to TRBD2 covers 9 bases. Losses at the gene ends were 2 bases for V and 3 bases for J; bases not matched to a gene: 5. Per germline, CDR1 SGHRS and CDR2 YFSETQ. The CDR3 extends over 16 amino acids. For the CDR3, the DNA is TGCGCCAGCAGCTTTAGCGGGGGTGATGACACCGGGGAGCTGTTTTTT. It encodes CASSFSGGDDTGELFF. The complete variable domain, with remaining parts taken from reference TRBV5-1 and TRBJ2-2, reads KAGVTQTPRYLIKTRGQQVTLSCSPISGHRSVSWYQQTPGQGLQFLFEYFSETQRNKGNFPGRFSGRQFSNSRSEMNVSTLELGDSALYLCASSFSGGDDTGELFFGEGSRLTVL.

This chain links TRBV7-6 with TRBJ2-7, with a weak D call TRBD2 (6 bases). This CDR3 is 15 amino acids long. V shed 3 bases and J shed 0 bases, with 12 bases lying between them. Germline-derived CDR1 and CDR2 are SGHVS and FNYEAQ. CDR3: CASSFSGSSSYEQYF. Here the CDR3 DNA reads TGTGCCAGCAGCTTCAGCGGGTCGAGCTCCTACGAGCAGTACTTC. Full variable domain (missing parts from reference TRBV7-6 and TRBJ2-7): GAGVSQSPRYKVTKRGQDVALRCDPISGHVSLYWYRQALGQGPEFLTYFNYEAQQDKSGLPNDRFSAERPEGSISTLTIQRTEQRDSAMYRCASSFSGSSSYEQYFGPGTRLTVT.

The chain couples TRBV19 to TRBJ1-1; weak D call: TRBD1 (6 bases). The V gene's germline CDR1 is LNHDA and CDR2 SQIVND (reference sequence). The CDR3 loop spans 14 amino acids. Trimming removed 7 bases from V and 5 bases from J, with 17 bases in between. Written as DNA, the CDR3 is TGTGCCAGTATCGGGGGGGCAGTACGGACTGAAGCTTTCTTT. Residues: CASIGGAVRTEAFF.

J is TRBJ2-7 and V is TRBV5-1; D ambiguous. Trimming took off 0 bases at V and 7 bases at J, with 14 bases between the two ends. Germline V gene data show CDR1 as SGHRS and CDR2 as YFSETQ. The CDR3 length is 14 residues. This CDR3 reads CASSLEATVGEQYF. CDR3 nucleotide sequence: TGCGCCAGCAGCTTGGAGGCCACCGTAGGGGAGCAGTACTTC.

This clone was observed a few times. CDR3: CASSLQGSSYEQYF. The CDR3 nucleotides are TGTGCCAGCAGTTTACAGGGAAGCTCCTACGAGCAGTACTTC. V is TRBV28 and J is TRBJ2-7; the D gene is possibly TRBD1 (5 bases). The CDR3 has 14 amino acids. V was cut by 2 bases and J by 0 bases, with 8 bases left in between. Germline V lookup: CDR1 MDHEN, CDR2 SYDVKM.

The gene calls are TRBV19 and TRBJ2-1, with 14 bases aligning to TRBD2. The CDR3 has 18 amino acids. Unmatched junction bases numbered 15, after V lost 7 bases and J lost 7 bases. Germline assignment: CDR1 LNHDA and CDR2 SQIVND (reference sequence). The DNA for the CDR3 is TGTGCCAGTACCCTCAACCCCGGGACTAGCGGGAGAGGAAATGAGCAGTTCTTC. Translation gives CASTLNPGTSGRGNEQFF.

The genes are TRBV9 and TRBJ2-3; D is unclear. V lost 3 bases, J lost 1 base, and 6 bases lay in between. From germline, CDR1 is SGDLS and CDR2 YYNGEE. This CDR3 contains 13 residues. The CDR3 sequence: CASSAMGTDTQYF. DNA of the CDR3: TGTGCCAGCAGCGCCATGGGCACAGATACGCAGTATTTT.

The chain carries TRBV5-1 and TRBJ2-5; the match to TRBD2 covers 10 bases. Germline assignment: CDR1 SGHRS and CDR2 YFSETQ. The CDR3 consists of 16 residues. Unmatched junction bases numbered 6, after V lost 4 bases and J lost 0 bases. In nucleotides, the CDR3 is TGCGCCAGCAGCGCCCGACTAGCGGGCCACCAAGAGACCCAGTACTTC. Protein: CASSARLAGHQETQYF.

V usage is TRBV5-4 and J usage is TRBJ1-1; 11 bases agree with TRBD1. CDR3 length: 15 amino acids. The germline V gene has CDR1 SGHNT and CDR2 YYREEE (reference sequence). J was trimmed by 5 bases and V by 4 bases; bases with no gene match: 7. The DNA for the CDR3 is TGTGCCAGCAGCCAAAGGGACAGGGGGGGTACTGAAGCTTTCTTT. Its protein product is CASSQRDRGGTEAFF.

The rearrangement uses TRBV5-1 and TRBJ2-4; D not resolved. Trimming left V 0 bases short and J 0 bases short, with 7 bases between. Germline V CDR1 and CDR2: SGHRS, YFSETQ. This CDR3 is 15 amino acids long. This CDR3 reads CASSLAALAKNIQYF. CDR3 nucleotide sequence: TGCGCCAGCAGCTTGGCGGCTTTAGCCAAAAACATTCAGTACTTC.

The V and J genes are TRBV5-4 and TRBJ1-2; possible D gene TRBD1, 6 bases. The germline gives CDR1 SGHNT, CDR2 YYREEE (reference sequence). The CDR3 totals 16 residues. Deletions cut 3 bases from V and 4 bases from J, with 19 bases between. The CDR3 loop is CASSSFKGVQGYGYTF. CDR3 DNA: TGTGCCAGCAGCTCCTTTAAGGGAGTACAGGGCTATGGCTACACCTTC.

This clone showed up just once. This rearrangement joins TRBV28 to TRBJ1-2; 8 bases agree with TRBD1. From germline, CDR1 is MDHEN and CDR2 SYDVKM. V trimming: 7 bases; J trimming: 5 bases; junction bases outside the gene matches: 6. The CDR3 length is 13 residues. The CDR3 spells CASTTGGGYGYTF. CDR3 DNA sequence: TGTGCCAGCACCACAGGGGGGGGTTATGGCTACACCTTC.

The chain couples TRBV7-9 to TRBJ1-1, with D hard to call. The CDR3 consists of 14 residues. The V gene's germline CDR1 is SEHNR and CDR2 FQNEAQ (reference sequence). The V end was cut by 4 bases, the J end by 1 base, with 10 bases between. CDR3 nucleotide sequence: TGTGCCAGCAGCTCACCCGACCGGAACACTGAAGCTTTCTTT. Protein: CASSSPDRNTEAFF.

This rearrangement joins TRBV7-2 to TRBJ1-5; D call uncertain. The V gene's germline CDR1 is SGHTA and CDR2 FQGNSA. The CDR3 covers 14 residues. V was clipped by 6 bases and J by 0 bases, with 9 bases between them. CDR3 in amino acids: CASSRQFSNQPQHF. The CDR3 DNA follows: TGTGCCAGCAGTCGCCAATTTAGCAATCAGCCCCAGCATTTT.

This clone was picked up a small number of times. V is TRBV7-9 and J is TRBJ1-1, with D possibly TRBD1 on 5 matching bases. This CDR3 contains 11 residues. From germline, CDR1 is SEHNR and CDR2 FQNEAQ (reference sequence). The germline V and J ends were trimmed by 8 bases and 12 bases, with 16 bases remaining between them. The CDR3, as DNA: TGTGCCAGCGGTTGGGGGAATAGAACTTTCTTT. Translation gives CASGWGNRTFF.

V is TRBV5-1 and J is TRBJ2-5; perhaps TRBD2 as D (5 bases). Germline CDR1 is SGHRS and CDR2 is YFSETQ. The CDR3 is 13 amino acids. V lost 4 bases and J 3 bases, leaving 10 bases between the germline ends. The CDR3 region is CASSPEGKETQYF. The DNA of the CDR3 is TGCGCCAGCAGCCCTGAGGGTAAAGAGACCCAGTACTTC.